A selection of T cell receptor beta chains follows, all from one sample in a study of cytomegalovirus exposure and HLA in healthy donors. Here immunoSEQ multiplex PCR was the method, and the copy in TCRdb shows in-frame clones only, minus some. This sample yields fewer than 130,000 clones, of which 70% to 90% are seen a single time; approximately 1.5% belongs to the top ten. Sequencing was performed on PBMCs. These receptors were obtained from a woman aged 30 to 39 in good health and CMV-seropositive. Each CDR3 is given with its conserved first and last residue. A D gene is named only where the DNA matches it firmly. Clone size is stated in some rows and not others, as once, few, many or a class when expanded.

V gene	D gene	J gene	clone size	CDR3 DNA	CDR3 protein
TRBV5-1	TRBD1	TRBJ2-1	-	TGCGCCAGCAGCCCGGCGGACAGGGACCACAATGAGCAGTTCTTC	CASSPADRDHNEQFF
TRBV5-1	-	TRBJ2-2	-	TGCGCCAGCAGCTTATCCTTAACCGGGGAGCTGTTTTTT	CASSLSLTGELFF
TRBV29-1	-	TRBJ2-5	-	TGCAGCGTTGAAGGCGGCAGACAAGAGACCCAGTACTTC	CSVEGGRQETQYF
TRBV11-2	TRBD1	TRBJ1-2	-	TGTGCCAGCAGCCCTATTTCCGGGACAGCCTTCTATGGCTACACCTTC	CASSPISGTAFYGYTF
TRBV6-5	-	TRBJ1-5	-	TGTGCCAGCAACCGCGTCGGTCAGCCCCAGCATTTT	CASNRVGQPQHF
TRBV2	-	TRBJ1-6	few	TGTGCCAGCAGGGAGTCTTTAAATTCACCCCTCCACTTT	CASRESLNSPLHF
TRBV4-2	-	TRBJ2-7	-	TGTGCCAGCAGCCCCGACCCAGGTGTGGGGCAGTACTTC	CASSPDPGVGQYF
TRBV10-2	TRBD1	TRBJ2-7	-	TGCGCCAGCAGAAGACAGGGGGCCAACGAGCAGTACTTC	CASRRQGANEQYF
TRBV12-5	-	TRBJ1-2	-	TGTGCTAGTGGTTTTGACGGGGAGCGAGGCTACACCTTC	CASGFDGERGYTF
TRBV27	-	TRBJ2-2	-	TGTGCCAGCAGTTTAGACAAGCGGCCCGGGGAGCTGTTTTTT	CASSLDKRPGELFF
TRBV6-6	-	TRBJ2-2	-	TGTGCCAGCTCAGCTAGCGCGTACACCGGGGAGCTGTTTTTT	CASSASAYTGELFF
TRBV2	TRBD1	TRBJ2-7	-	TGTGCCAGCAGGGCGGACAGGGGGAGCTCCTACGAGCAGTACTTC	CASRADRGSSYEQYF
TRBV5-1	-	TRBJ2-5	-	TGCGCCAGCAGCTTGTCAGACAGCCAAGAGACCCAGTACTTC	CASSLSDSQETQYF
TRBV30	-	TRBJ2-3	-	TGTGCCTGGAGACCTTCCCCTAGCAGCGATACGCAGTATTTT	CAWRPSPSSDTQYF
TRBV7-2	TRBD2	TRBJ2-1	-	TGTGCCAGCAGCTTTCGCGCGTCGACTAGCGGGAGGGCCAATGAGCAGTTCTTC	CASSFRASTSGRANEQFF
TRBV10-3	TRBD1	TRBJ2-3	-	TGTGCCATCAGTGGGACAGGGGACCTCAAAATAGGGCAGTATTTT	CAISGTGDLKIGQYF
TRBV2	TRBD1	TRBJ2-1	-	TGTGCCAGCAGTGAAGGTAGAGGGGGCGAGCAGTTCTTC	CASSEGRGGEQFF
TRBV30	TRBD2	TRBJ2-3	-	TGTGCCTGGAACAGCGGGGGAGATACGCAGTATTTT	CAWNSGGDTQYF
TRBV27	-	TRBJ1-3	-	TGTGCCAGCAGTTTGAATCGGGGAAACACCATATATTTT	CASSLNRGNTIYF
TRBV9	TRBD2	TRBJ2-1	-	TGTGCCAGCAGCGTAGGACTAGCTGATTACAATGAGCAGTTCTTC	CASSVGLADYNEQFF
TRBV15	-	TRBJ1-3	-	TGTGCCACCAGTAGTCGTGCAGGGAAAGCCGGAAACACCATATATTTT	CATSSRAGKAGNTIYF
TRBV23-1	-	TRBJ2-3	-	TGCGCCAGCAGTCAATCGTCGCTCAGGGGAACTGGCACAGATACGCAGTATTTT	CASSQSSLRGTGTDTQYF
TRBV9	-	TRBJ2-7	-	TGTGCCAGCAGCGTAGGGGCGGGGACCTCCTACGAGCAGTACTTC	CASSVGAGTSYEQYF
TRBV4-3	-	TRBJ2-5	-	TGCGCCAGCAGCCAAGATCTTAACGCAGGGAGGGAGACCCAGTACTTC	CASSQDLNAGRETQYF
TRBV6-1	TRBD1	TRBJ1-2	few	TGTGCCAGCAGTGAAGGTGGGACAGGCTATGGCTACACCTTC	CASSEGGTGYGYTF
TRBV7-3	TRBD2	TRBJ2-4	-	TGTGCCAGCAGCATAGCGGGGGGCGTTTCGAACATTCAGTACTTC	CASSIAGGVSNIQYF
TRBV18	TRBD1	TRBJ1-1	-	TGTGCCAGCTCAACCCGGACAGGGGGCAGGGACACTGAAGCTTTCTTT	CASSTRTGGRDTEAFF
TRBV27	TRBD1	TRBJ2-2	-	TGTGCCAGCAGTAGCAGACAGGGGCGTAGGAACACCGGGGAGCTGTTTTTT	CASSSRQGRRNTGELFF
TRBV7-2	TRBD1	TRBJ1-5	-	TGTGCCAGCAGCCTTGCCCAGGGGGCGCGGAGTCCCCAGCATTTT	CASSLAQGARSPQHF
TRBV5-8	TRBD1	TRBJ2-7	once	TGTGCCAGCAGCACCGAGGGCAGGGGGCACGAGCAGTACTTC	CASSTEGRGHEQYF
TRBV30	-	TRBJ2-7	-	TGTGCCTGGACCGGGACTCCTGCCTCCTACGAGCAGTACTTC	CAWTGTPASYEQYF
TRBV4-1	-	TRBJ2-3	-	TGCGCCAGCAGCCAAGATCGGGTAGGATACACAGATACGCAGTATTTT	CASSQDRVGYTDTQYF
TRBV29-1	-	TRBJ1-1	-	TGCAGCGTTGTGAGGCAGGGAAACACTGAAGCTTTCTTT	CSVVRQGNTEAFF
TRBV4-2	-	TRBJ1-2	-	TGTGCCAGCAGCCAAGAACTAGGCGCCAACTATGGCTACACCTTC	CASSQELGANYGYTF
TRBV30	TRBD1	TRBJ2-7	once	TGTGCCTGGGGGGGGTACCGGGACAGGGTCTACGAGCAGTACTTC	CAWGGYRDRVYEQYF
TRBV2	TRBD1	TRBJ2-1	once	TGTGCCAGCAGCAGACAGGGTAATGAGCAGTTCTTC	CASSRQGNEQFF
TRBV13	-	TRBJ1-4	-	TGTGCCAGCAGCTTAGGCCGATCGTTGGGCGGGGGTGAAAAACTGTTTTTT	CASSLGRSLGGGEKLFF
TRBV2	-	TRBJ2-5	-	TGTGCCAGCAGTAGGCAGGGGGGAGAGACCCAGTACTTC	CASSRQGGETQYF
TRBV7-3	TRBD1	TRBJ2-1	-	TGTGCCAGCAGTTTAAGACAGGGGGTCTACAATGAGCAGTTCTTC	CASSLRQGVYNEQFF
TRBV11-3	TRBD1	TRBJ2-2	-	TGTGCCAGCAGCTTAGGAGGGACAGCCGGCGGGGAGCTGTTTTTT	CASSLGGTAGGELFF
TRBV4-1	TRBD2	TRBJ2-2	once	TGCGCCAGCAAGGGGACTAGCGGCCCCGGGGAGCTGTTTTTT	CASKGTSGPGELFF
TRBV4-3	TRBD1	TRBJ2-2	-	TGCGCCAGCAGCCCGCACACAGGGGGCCCCGGGGAGCTGTTTTTT	CASSPHTGGPGELFF
TRBV27	-	TRBJ1-6	-	TGTGCCAGCAGTTTACCCGGTTCACCCCTCCACTTT	CASSLPGSPLHF
TRBV29-1	-	TRBJ2-1	-	TGCAGCGTTGAAGGATTAGAGGTTCACAATGAGCAGTTCTTC	CSVEGLEVHNEQFF
TRBV6-5	TRBD1	TRBJ2-1	-	TGTGCCAGCAAAGCAGACAGGGCCTACAATGAGCAGTTCTTC	CASKADRAYNEQFF
TRBV2	TRBD1	TRBJ1-4	once	TGTGCCAGCAGTGCCGGACAGGGTTATTCCTCCAGGCATGGAAAACTGTTTTTT	CASSAGQGYSSRHGKLFF
TRBV6-5	TRBD2	TRBJ2-7	-	TGTGCCAGCAGTTATCGCGGGAGAGGCTACGAGCAGTACTTC	CASSYRGRGYEQYF
TRBV18	-	TRBJ1-2	-	TGTGCCAGCTCAACCGTCCCGGACAGATTGGGCTATGGCTACACCTTC	CASSTVPDRLGYGYTF
TRBV11-2	TRBD2	TRBJ2-7	once	TGTGCCAGCAGCAAGGGACTAGCTTACGAGCAGTACTTC	CASSKGLAYEQYF
TRBV4-1	-	TRBJ1-5	-	TGCGCCAGCAGCCAGGGGCAGGGCCAGCCCCAGCATTTT	CASSQGQGQPQHF
TRBV30	TRBD2	TRBJ2-1	-	TGTGCCTGGAGCCGGGGACTAGAGTCGCGGGAGCAGTTCTTC	CAWSRGLESREQFF
TRBV6-5	TRBD1	TRBJ1-1	-	TGTGCCACCGGACAGGGGATGAACACTGAAGCTTTCTTT	CATGQGMNTEAFF
TRBV30	TRBD2	TRBJ2-1	-	TGTGCCTGGGCAGGACTAGCGGGAGTGGGGTACAATGAGCAGTTCTTC	CAWAGLAGVGYNEQFF